This TCR beta chain is from a study of cytomegalovirus exposure and HLA in healthy donors. Amplification used 60 Vbeta primers and 13 Jbeta primers. Method: immunoSEQ multiplex PCR; TCRdb's copy keeps in-frame clones and lacks some. The sample shows approximately 100,000 clones, approximately 70% of them seen only once. Study-wide results and limits: Donor immune exposure was known only as CMV serostatus. Of the V segments, some could not be distinguished, including TRBV6-2 and TRBV6-3, and were excluded. Listed as cytomegalovirus-associated were over 150 TCR beta chains. Follow-up analysis seemed to connect common viral pathogens with several of the most significant clusters identified.

Of note for this clone: The antigen remains undetermined.

Trimming removed 4 bases at V and 7 bases at J, with 8 bases between. CDR3 length: 13 amino acids. Per germline, CDR1 SGHAT and CDR2 FQDESV (reference sequence). Sequencing was carried out using PBMCs. The TCR originated in a man aged 30 to 45 in good health and CMV-seropositive. The chain is built from TRBV11-1 and TRBJ1-6; D possibly corresponds to TRBD1 (5 bases). The CDR3 DNA reads as TGTGCCAGCAGCTGGGGCCGAAATTCACCCCTCCACTTT. Amino acids: CASSWGRNSPLHF. Complete variable domain (other parts from reference TRBV11-1 and TRBJ1-6): EAEVAQSPRYKITEKSQAVAFWCDPISGHATLYWYRQILGQGPELLVQFQDESVVDDSQLPKDRFSAERLKGVDSTLKIQPAELGDSAMYLCASSWGRNSPLHFGNGTRLTVT.